This T cell receptor (beta chain) stems from a study of T cells expressing NK-cell markers. Looked up from germline, CDR1 is SGHNT and CDR2 is YYREEE (reference sequence). The CDR3 length is 16 residues. TCRdb reprocessed the 5' RACE reads and stores each CDR3 protein as one record, lacking DNA. This listing includes a few hundred thousand distinct CDR3 sequences. The source of this sequence is a man aged 18-75 years in good health. The genes are TRBV5-4 and TRBJ2-3. Sequenced material: blood T cells: a sorted CD56 or NKG2C T cell subset, CD4+ or CD8+ T cells, or bulk PBMC T cells (not recorded which). Here the CDR3 reads CASSLNGFRRTDTQYF.